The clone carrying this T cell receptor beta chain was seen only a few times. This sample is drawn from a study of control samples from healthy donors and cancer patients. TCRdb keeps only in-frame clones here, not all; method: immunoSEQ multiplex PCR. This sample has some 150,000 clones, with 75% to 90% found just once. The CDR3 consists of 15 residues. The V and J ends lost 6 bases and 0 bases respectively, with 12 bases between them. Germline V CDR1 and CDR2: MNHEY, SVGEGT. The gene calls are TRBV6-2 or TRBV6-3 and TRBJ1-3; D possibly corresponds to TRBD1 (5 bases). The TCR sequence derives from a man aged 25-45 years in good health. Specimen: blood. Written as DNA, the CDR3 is TGTGCCAGCAGCGCAAGACAGCACTCTGGAAACACCATATATTTT. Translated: CASSARQHSGNTIYF.